Listed below are T cell receptor beta chains from one sample, sequenced in a study of T-cell reconstitution after alpha-beta-depleted transplantation in children. TCRdb reanalysed the PCR reads using MiXCR and keeps one entry per CDR3 protein. Of 190,000 or so distinct CDR3 sequences in the sample, 6.5% to 7.5% were seen once. The source material was PBMCs from the stem cell graft donor, sampled from the stem cell graft. These receptors all come from a human donor who donated a stem cell graft to a child with Wiskott-Aldrich syndrome. Each CDR3 is given with its conserved first and last residue. The D gene is left open where the match is weak. Size tells how often a clone was seen, or its class if it is expanded.

>TRBD2|many|TRBV9|TRBJ2-1
TGTGCCAGCAGCGTTAGGACTAGCGGCAATGAGCAGTTCTTC
CASSVRTSGNEQFF
>TRBD2|many|TRBV29-1|TRBJ2-3
TGCAGCGTTGAAGACCTCCTAGCGGCTACGCAGTATTTT
CSVEDLLAATQYF
>.|many|TRBV21-1|TRBJ2-7
TGTGCCTTACCCGGGCATCCCTACGAGCAGTACTTC
CALPGHPYEQYF
>TRBD1|many|TRBV12-3/TRBV12-4|TRBJ2-7
TGTGCCAGCAGACCGACAGGGATCGGCTCCTACGAGCAGTACTTC
CASRPTGIGSYEQYF
>.|many|TRBV29-1|TRBJ2-5
TGCAGCGTAAAGAGGGGATTCGGGCGAAGTCGGGCGGCCTTCGAGACCCAGTACTTC
CSVKRGFGRSRAAFETQYF
>.|many|TRBV20-1|TRBJ2-1
TGCAGTGCCCTATTCCTAGCCGGTGGCGTTGAGCAGTTCTTC
CSALFLAGGVEQFF
>.|many|TRBV12-3/TRBV12-4|TRBJ1-2
TGTGCCAGCAGTTTACATTCCGGGCAGACTACTAACTATGGCTACACCTTC
CASSLHSGQTTNYGYTF
>.|many|TRBV7-9|TRBJ2-7
TGTGCCAGCAGCTTTGGGAGCTCCTACGAGCAGTACTTC
CASSFGSSYEQYF
>TRBD1|few|TRBV6-2/TRBV6-3|TRBJ1-5
TGTGCCAGCAGAGGGGACAGGGAAAATCAGCCCCAGCATTTT
CASRGDRENQPQHF
>.|many|TRBV12-5|TRBJ1-1
TGTGCTAGTGGTTTGGACGGGGGTTACACTGAAGCTTTCTTT
CASGLDGGYTEAFF
>.|many|TRBV3-1|TRBJ2-7
TGTGCCAGCAGCCCGAGACTTTTGGGATCCTACGAGCAGTACTTC
CASSPRLLGSYEQYF
>TRBD1|many|TRBV6-1|TRBJ2-7
TGTGCCAGCAGTGGTAGGGGGCAATCCTACGAGCAGTACTTC
CASSGRGQSYEQYF
>TRBD1|many|TRBV20-1|TRBJ1-2
TGCAGTGCTCTCCGGGACAGGGGTTTTTCTGAAGGCTACACCTTC
CSALRDRGFSEGYTF
>.|few|TRBV18|TRBJ1-2
TGTGCCAGCTCAGTCAAGACAGCATCCCTTTCTAACTATGGCTACACCTTC
CASSVKTASLSNYGYTF
>.|few|TRBV18|TRBJ1-4
TGTGCCAGCTCACCGGAACAGAGAATTAATGAAAAACTGTTTTTT
CASSPEQRINEKLFF
>.|many|TRBV6-5|TRBJ2-7
TGTGCCAGCAGTTACGAGGGACTGGGTCTCTCCTACGAGCAGTACTTC
CASSYEGLGLSYEQYF
>.|many|TRBV14|TRBJ2-5
TGTGCCAGCAGCCAAGACCTAAGGGAGACCCAGTACTTC
CASSQDLRETQYF
>.|many|TRBV10-3|TRBJ1-1
TGTGCCATCAGGGGGGGTGAAGCTTTCTTT
CAIRGGEAFF
>TRBD1|many|TRBV2|TRBJ1-5
TGTGCCAGCAGGGGACAGGGAATGATGCCCCAGCATTTT
CASRGQGMMPQHF
>.|few|TRBV5-5|TRBJ2-7
TGTGCCAGCAGCTTGGGCTCGATTACCTACGAGCAGTACTTC
CASSLGSITYEQYF
>.|many|TRBV20-1|TRBJ1-5
TGCAGTGCTAGCCCGGATCCCTATCAGCCCCAGCATTTT
CSASPDPYQPQHF
>TRBD2|many|TRBV5-1|TRBJ2-7
TGCGCCAGCAGCCTGGGGGGGTTGAGCTCCTACGAGCAGTACTTC
CASSLGGLSSYEQYF